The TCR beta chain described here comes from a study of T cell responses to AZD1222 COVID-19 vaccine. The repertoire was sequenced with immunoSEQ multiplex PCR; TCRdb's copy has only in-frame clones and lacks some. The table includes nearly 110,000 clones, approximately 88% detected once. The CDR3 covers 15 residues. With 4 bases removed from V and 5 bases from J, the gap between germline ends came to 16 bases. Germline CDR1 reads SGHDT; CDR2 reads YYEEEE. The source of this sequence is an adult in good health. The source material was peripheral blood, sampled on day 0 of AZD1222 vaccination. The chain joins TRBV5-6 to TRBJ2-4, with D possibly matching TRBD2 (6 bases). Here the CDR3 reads CASSPLGRFQNIQYF. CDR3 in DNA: TGTGCCAGCAGCCCACTAGGGAGGTTCCAAAACATTCAGTACTTC.